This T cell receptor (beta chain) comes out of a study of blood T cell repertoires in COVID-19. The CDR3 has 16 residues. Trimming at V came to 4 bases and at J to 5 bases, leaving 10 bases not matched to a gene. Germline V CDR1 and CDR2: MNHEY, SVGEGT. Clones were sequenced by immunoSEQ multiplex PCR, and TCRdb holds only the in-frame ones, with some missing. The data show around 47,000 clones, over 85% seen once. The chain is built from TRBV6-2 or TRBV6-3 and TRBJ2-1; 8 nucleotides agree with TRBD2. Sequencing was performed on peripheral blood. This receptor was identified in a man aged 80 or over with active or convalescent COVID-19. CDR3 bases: TGTGCCAGCAGTTGGAGCGGGAGTGGGACTCACAATGAGCAGTTCTTC. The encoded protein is CASSWSGSGTHNEQFF.